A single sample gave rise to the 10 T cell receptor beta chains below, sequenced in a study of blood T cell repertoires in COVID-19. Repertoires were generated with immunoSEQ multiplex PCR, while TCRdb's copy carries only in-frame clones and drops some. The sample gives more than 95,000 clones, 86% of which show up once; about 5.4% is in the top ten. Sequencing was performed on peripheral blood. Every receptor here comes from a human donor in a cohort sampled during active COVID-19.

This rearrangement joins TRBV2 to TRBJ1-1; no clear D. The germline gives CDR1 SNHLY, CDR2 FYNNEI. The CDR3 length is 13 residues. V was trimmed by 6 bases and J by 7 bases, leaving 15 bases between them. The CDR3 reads CASRTGSGVEAFF. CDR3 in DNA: TGTGCCAGCAGGACCGGGTCCGGTGTTGAAGCTTTCTTT.

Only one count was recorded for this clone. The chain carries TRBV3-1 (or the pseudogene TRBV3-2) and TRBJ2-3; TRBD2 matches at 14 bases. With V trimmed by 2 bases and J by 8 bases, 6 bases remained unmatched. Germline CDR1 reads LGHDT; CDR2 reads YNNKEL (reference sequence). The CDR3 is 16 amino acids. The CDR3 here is CASSQTGLAGVSTQYF. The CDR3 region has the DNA TGTGCCAGCAGCCAAACGGGACTAGCGGGAGTGAGTACGCAGTATTTT.

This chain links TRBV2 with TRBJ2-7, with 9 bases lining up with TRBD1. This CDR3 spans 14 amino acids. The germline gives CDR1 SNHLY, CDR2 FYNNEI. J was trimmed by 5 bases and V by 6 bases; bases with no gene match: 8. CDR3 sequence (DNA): TGTGCCAGCAGGGATAGGACAGGGGAGGACGAGCAGTACTTC. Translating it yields CASRDRTGEDEQYF.

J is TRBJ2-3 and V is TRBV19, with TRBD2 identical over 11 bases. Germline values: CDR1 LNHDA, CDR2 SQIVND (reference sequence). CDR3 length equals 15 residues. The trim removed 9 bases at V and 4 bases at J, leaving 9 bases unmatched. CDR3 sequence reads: CASLGMGLAADTQYF. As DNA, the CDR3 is TGTGCCAGCCTCGGCATGGGACTAGCGGCAGATACGCAGTATTTT.

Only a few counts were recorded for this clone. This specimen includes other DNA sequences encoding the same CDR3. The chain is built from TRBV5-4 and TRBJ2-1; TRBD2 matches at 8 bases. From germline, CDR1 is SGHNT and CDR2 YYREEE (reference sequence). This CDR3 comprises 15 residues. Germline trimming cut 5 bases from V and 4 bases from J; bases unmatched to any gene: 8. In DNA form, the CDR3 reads TGTGCCAGCAGTTTTGCGGGAGGCTCATACAATGAGCAGTTCTTC. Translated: CASSFAGGSYNEQFF.

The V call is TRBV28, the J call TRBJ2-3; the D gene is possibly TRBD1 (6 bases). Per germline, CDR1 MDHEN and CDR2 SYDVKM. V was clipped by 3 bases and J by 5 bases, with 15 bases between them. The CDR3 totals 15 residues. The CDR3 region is CASSFTGSREDTQYF. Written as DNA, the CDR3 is TGTGCCAGCAGTTTTACAGGGTCAAGGGAAGATACGCAGTATTTT.

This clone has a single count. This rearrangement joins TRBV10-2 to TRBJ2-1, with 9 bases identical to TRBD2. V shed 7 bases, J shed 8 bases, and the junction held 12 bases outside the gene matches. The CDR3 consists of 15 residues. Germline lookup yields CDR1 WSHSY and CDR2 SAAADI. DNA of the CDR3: TGCGCCAGCACCCTTAGTGGGACTAGCTTATATGAGCAGTTCTTC. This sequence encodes CASTLSGTSLYEQFF.

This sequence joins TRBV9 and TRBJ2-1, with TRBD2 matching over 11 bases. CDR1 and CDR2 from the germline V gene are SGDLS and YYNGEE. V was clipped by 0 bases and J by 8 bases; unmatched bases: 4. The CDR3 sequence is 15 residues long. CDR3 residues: CASSVGLAGSDEQFF. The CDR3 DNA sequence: TGTGCCAGCAGCGTAGGACTAGCGGGATCGGATGAGCAGTTCTTC.

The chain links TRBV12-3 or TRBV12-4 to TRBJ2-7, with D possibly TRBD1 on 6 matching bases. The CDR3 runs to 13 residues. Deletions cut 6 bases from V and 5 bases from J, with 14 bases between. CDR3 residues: CASSYTGKNEQYF. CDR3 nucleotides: TGTGCCAGCAGCTATACAGGGAAGAACGAGCAGTACTTC.

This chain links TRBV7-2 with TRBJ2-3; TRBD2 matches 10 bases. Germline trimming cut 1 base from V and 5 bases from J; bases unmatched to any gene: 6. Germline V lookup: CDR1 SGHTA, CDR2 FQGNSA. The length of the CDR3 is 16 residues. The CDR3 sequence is CASSLGLGLAVDTQYF. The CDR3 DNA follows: TGTGCCAGCAGCTTAGGGCTAGGACTAGCGGTAGATACGCAGTATTTT. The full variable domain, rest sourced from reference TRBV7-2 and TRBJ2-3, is GAGVSQSPSNKVTEKGKDVELRCDPISGHTALYWYRQSLGQGLEFLIYFQGNSAPDKSGLPSDRFSAERTGGSVSTLTIQRTQQEDSAVYLCASSLGLGLAVDTQYFGPGTRLTVL.